The source of this T cell receptor beta chain is a study of control samples from healthy donors and cancer patients. The CDR3 runs 12 residues. The J segment lost 8 bases and the V segment lost 5 bases, leaving 4 bases of the junction unmatched. Looked up from germline, CDR1 is SNHLY and CDR2 is FYNNEI. Using immunoSEQ multiplex PCR, the repertoire was profiled, and TCRdb retains in-frame clones only, with some absent. The sample carries 6,500 to 7,000 clones, 76% recorded once. This sequence joins TRBV2 and TRBJ1-2; 8 bases align to TRBD1. This TCR was recovered from a male donor with melanoma. Material: formalin-fixed, paraffin-embedded tissue. The CDR3 loop reads CASSRTGIGYTF. The CDR3 nucleotides are TGTGCCAGCAGTCGGACAGGGATCGGCTACACCTTC.